This T cell receptor beta chain was documented in a study of T-cell memory formation after mild COVID-19. With regard to this clonotype: Its cognate antigen is unknown.

Each CDR3 protein gets one entry after TCRdb re-called the 5' RACE reads with MiXCR. The table lists about 320,000 distinct CDR3 sequences, roughly an eighth of them singletons. Whole-study findings and limits: The study found balanced CD4/CD8 in clones contracting day 15 to 85 and a CD4+ lean in later expanders. Memory from before infection featured some responding clones, which suggests cross-reactive memory joined. A second wave of clones peaked on day 37, and their SARS-CoV-2 specificity went unconfirmed.

The CDR3 length is 13 residues. CDR1 and CDR2 from the germline V gene are ENHRY and SYGVKD. J gave up 4 bases and V 9 bases, and 6 bases lay outside the gene matches. The chain has TRBV10-3 and TRBJ2-7, with 10 bases aligning to TRBD1. Specimen: PBMCs or a T cell subset sorted from them (not recorded which). This sequence originates from a man aged 18-30 years who had mild COVID-19 (a few samples of this study predate the infection). Cell type and time point are not known. In nucleotides, the CDR3 is TGTGCCATATGGGACAGGGGTTGGTACGAGCAGTACTTC. This sequence encodes CAIWDRGWYEQYF.